Presented here are 21 T cell receptor beta chains from one specimen sequenced in a study of cytomegalovirus exposure and HLA in healthy donors. PCR used 60 Vbeta primers and 13 Jbeta primers. Method: immunoSEQ multiplex PCR; TCRdb's copy keeps in-frame clones and lacks some. The sample carries over 150,000 clones, roughly 79% recorded once. The specimen sequenced was PBMCs. These receptors came from a woman in her 50s in good health and CMV-seronegative.

V and J are TRBV28 and TRBJ2-6; 10 bases match TRBD1. The CDR3 is 17 amino acids. V trimming: 4 bases; J trimming: 4 bases; junction bases outside the gene matches: 7. The germline V gene encodes CDR1 MDHEN and CDR2 SYDVKM. CDR3 protein: CASSSRDRGTGANVLTF. The CDR3 DNA reads TGTGCCAGCAGTTCCCGGGACAGGGGAACCGGGGCCAACGTCCTGACTTTC.

This chain connects TRBV6-1 to TRBJ1-3; D gene ambiguous. V was clipped by 5 bases and J by 0 bases, with 8 bases between them. Germline-derived CDR1 and CDR2 are MNHNS and SASEGT. There are 14 residues in the CDR3. CDR3 coding DNA: TGTGCCAGCAGTCCCGGGAGCTCTGGAAACACCATATATTTT. Translated, it gives CASSPGSSGNTIYF.

This clone was picked up a small number of times. The junction departs from the called germline gene at one end, perhaps through a read error. The CDR3 DNA is TGTTCCAGCAGCTTAGTCGGCGGGGGGACAGATACGCAGTATTTT. Its translation: CSSSLVGGGTDTQYF. The chain links TRBV7-9 to TRBJ2-3; 8 bases agree with TRBD2. The germline V gene encodes CDR1 SEHNR and CDR2 FQNEAQ (reference sequence). The CDR3 covers 15 residues. The full variable domain, completed using reference TRBV7-9 and TRBJ2-3, is DTGVSQNPRHKITKRGQNVTFRCDPISEHNRLYWYRQTLGQGPEFLTYFQNEAQLEKSRLLSDRFSAERPKGSFSTLEIQRTEQGDSAMYLCSSSLVGGGTDTQYFGPGTRLTVL.

This clone was seen only once. This chain uses TRBV7-9 with TRBJ1-4; D is undetermined. V was clipped by 1 base and J by 4 bases, with 13 bases between them. The CDR3 runs 16 residues. Looked up from germline, CDR1 is SEHNR and CDR2 is FQNEAQ (reference sequence). CDR3 DNA: TGTGCCAGCAGCTTAGGAACGGAGGCTTTTAATGAAAAACTGTTTTTT. As protein: CASSLGTEAFNEKLFF.

This rearrangement joins TRBV19 to TRBJ2-2; D ambiguous. CDR1 is LNHDA, CDR2 SQIVND, per germline (reference sequence). V was trimmed by 3 bases and J by 4 bases, leaving 9 bases between them. The CDR3 consists of 14 residues. CDR3 protein: CASSMAPGTGELFF. DNA of the CDR3: TGTGCCAGTAGTATGGCGCCGGGCACCGGGGAGCTGTTTTTT. Combining the CDR3 with reference TRBV19 and TRBJ2-2 gives the whole variable domain DGGITQSPKYLFRKEGQNVTLSCEQNLNHDAMYWYRQDPGQGLRLIYYSQIVNDFQKGDIAEGYSVSREKKESFPLTVTSAQKNPTAFYLCASSMAPGTGELFFGEGSRLTVL.

The sample holds one count of this clone. This chain joins TRBV19 and TRBJ1-1; 7 bases match TRBD1. From germline, CDR1 is LNHDA and CDR2 SQIVND (reference sequence). Trimming at V came to 6 bases and at J to 6 bases, leaving 7 bases not matched to a gene. This CDR3 contains 13 residues. The CDR3 sequence: CASRTGSVAEAFF. DNA of the CDR3: TGTGCCAGTAGGACAGGGTCGGTGGCTGAAGCTTTCTTT.

V is TRBV30 and J is TRBJ1-1; D is undetermined. This CDR3 spans 14 amino acids. Trimming took off 8 bases at V and 2 bases at J, with 18 bases between the two ends. CDR1 is GTSNPN and CDR2 is SVGIG in the germline V gene (reference sequence). This CDR3 reads CAPNIEFKNTEAFF. CDR3 nucleotides: TGTGCCCCAAACATTGAATTTAAAAACACTGAAGCTTTCTTT.

V is TRBV19 and J is TRBJ1-5, with D maybe TRBD1 (6 bases). CDR3 length: 17 residues. Trimming took 5 bases from V and 6 from J, leaving 23 bases between them. Germline CDR1 reads LNHDA; CDR2 reads SQIVND (reference sequence). The CDR3 sequence is CASSFYRVSGYVQPQHF. The CDR3 DNA sequence: TGTGCCAGTAGTTTTTACAGGGTGAGTGGATATGTTCAGCCCCAGCATTTT.

This clone was counted a few times. The chain is built from TRBV6-5 and TRBJ2-2, with D hard to call. Germline CDR1 MNHEY, CDR2 SVGAGI. The ends were cut back, 0 bases at V and 0 bases at J, with 8 bases in the middle. The CDR3 extends over 16 amino acids. Written as DNA, the CDR3 is TGTGCCAGCAGTTACTCGCCACTTCCGAACACCGGGGAGCTGTTTTTT. The encoded protein is CASSYSPLPNTGELFF.

The chain employs TRBV6-6 and TRBJ2-2; maybe TRBD2 (5 bases). Between the trimmed V and J ends, which lost 1 base and 4 bases, there was a span of 10 bases. Germline-derived CDR1 and CDR2 are MNHNY and SVGAGI (reference sequence). The CDR3 extends over 15 amino acids. The CDR3 loop is CASSYLEGLTGELFF. The CDR3 DNA reads TGTGCCAGCAGTTACTTAGAAGGACTCACCGGGGAGCTGTTTTTT.

The chain couples TRBV6-5 to TRBJ1-5, with a possible D match to TRBD1 (5 bases). The CDR3 has 15 amino acids. V gave up 0 bases and J gave up 7 bases, with 13 bases separating them. Germline V lookup: CDR1 MNHEY, CDR2 SVGAGI. CDR3 residues: CASSYSRRGGQPQHF. CDR3 DNA sequence: TGTGCCAGCAGTTACTCGCGGAGGGGTGGACAGCCCCAGCATTTT.

The J gene is TRBJ2-5, the V gene TRBV7-9; weak D call: TRBD2 (5 bases). V lost 4 bases and J 5 bases, leaving 29 bases between the germline ends. Germline CDR1 SEHNR, CDR2 FQNEAQ (reference sequence). The CDR3 covers 19 residues. This CDR3 is CASSYILLPASITQETQYF. As DNA, the CDR3 is TGTGCCAGCAGCTATATCTTACTCCCAGCTAGCATTACACAGGAGACCCAGTACTTC.

The gene calls are TRBV9 and TRBJ2-1, with 8 bases aligning to TRBD2. Germline trimming cut 3 bases from V and 2 bases from J; bases unmatched to any gene: 4. CDR1 is SGDLS and CDR2 is YYNGEE in the germline V gene. There are 15 residues in the CDR3. The CDR3 nucleotides are TGTGCCAGCAGCGCGGGGGGGAGCCCCTACAATGAGCAGTTCTTC. It translates to CASSAGGSPYNEQFF.

The chain is built from TRBV5-4 and TRBJ2-7; tentatively, D is TRBD1 (6 bases). The CDR3 totals 14 residues. The germline V gene encodes CDR1 SGHNT and CDR2 YYREEE (reference sequence). V lost 4 bases and J 3 bases, leaving 14 bases between the germline ends. The CDR3 nucleotides are TGTGCCAGCAGCGCATCGCGGACAGACTACGAGCAGTACTTC. As protein: CASSASRTDYEQYF.

The chain has TRBV29-1 and TRBJ1-2, with 9 bases identical to TRBD1. V lost 5 bases, J lost 4 bases, and 8 bases stayed unmatched. CDR3 length: 14 amino acids. Germline values: CDR1 SQVTM, CDR2 ANQGSEA. CDR3 DNA: TGCAGCGTTCAGAGGGACAGGGACTTCTATGGCTACACCTTC. Translation: CSVQRDRDFYGYTF.

The chain uses TRBV12-5 and TRBJ2-3, with TRBD2 matching 7 bases. Losses at the gene ends were 7 bases for V and 0 bases for J; bases not matched to a gene: 4. In germline, CDR1 is LGHNT, CDR2 FRNRAP. The CDR3 has 14 residues. Here the CDR3 DNA reads TGTGCTAGTGCCCGGGGGGTTAGCACAGATACGCAGTATTTT. Its translation is CASARGVSTDTQYF.

This chain connects TRBV19 to TRBJ1-5; 7 bases agree with TRBD1. The V segment lost 2 bases and the J segment 11 bases; nucleotides outside the gene matches: 12. The CDR3 contains 15 residues. Germline CDR1 is LNHDA and CDR2 is SQIVND (reference sequence). CDR3 in amino acids: CASSIPRGQMGAQHF. For the CDR3, the DNA is TGTGCCAGTAGTATACCCAGGGGACAGATGGGGGCCCAGCATTTT.

The J gene is TRBJ1-1, the V gene TRBV6-6; D not resolved. The CDR3 runs 14 residues. V lost 6 bases, J lost 1 base, and 12 bases lay in between. Germline V CDR1 and CDR2: MNHNY, SVGAGI (reference sequence). CDR3 amino acids: CASSLTTRNTEAFF. The CDR3 bases are TGTGCCAGCAGCTTAACGACACGGAACACTGAAGCTTTCTTT.

The count of this clone is one. The chain uses TRBV2 and TRBJ2-7, with 9 bases lining up with TRBD2. V lost 4 bases, J lost 3 bases, and 4 bases stayed unmatched. CDR1 and CDR2 from the germline V gene are SNHLY and FYNNEI. The CDR3 extends over 14 amino acids. The CDR3 reads CASSVQRGDYEQYF. In DNA form, the CDR3 reads TGTGCCAGCAGTGTCCAGCGGGGGGACTACGAGCAGTACTTC.

The chain couples TRBV9 to TRBJ2-1, with TRBD1 matching over 7 bases. The CDR3 totals 13 residues. Germline CDR1 is SGDLS and CDR2 is YYNGEE. V was clipped by 7 bases and J by 7 bases; unmatched bases: 8. The DNA for the CDR3 is TGTGCCAGCGGGGACAGTTTTCGAAATGAGCAGTTCTTC. Translating it yields CASGDSFRNEQFF. Using reference TRBV9 and TRBJ2-1 for the parts outside the CDR3, the full variable domain is DSGVTQTPKHLITATGQRVTLRCSPRSGDLSVYWYQQSLDQGLQFLIQYYNGEERAKGNILERFSAQQFPDLHSELNLSSLELGDSALYFCASGDSFRNEQFFGPGTRLTVL.

J is TRBJ1-1 and V is TRBV5-4; 11 nucleotides match TRBD1. After removal of 3 bases from V and 5 bases from J, the junction contained 3 bases not matched to a gene. The CDR3 consists of 14 residues. CDR1 and CDR2 from the germline V gene are SGHNT and YYREEE (reference sequence). The DNA of the CDR3 is TGTGCCAGCAGCTCGGGACAGGGGGTGACTGAAGCTTTCTTT. Its translation is CASSSGQGVTEAFF.